This TCR beta chain came from a study of blood T cells in healthy people across ages. Findings and caveats of the study: Naive T cell percentage and TCR beta diversity correlated strongly. Shifts in expanded clonotypes may have been confounded by donor CMV status, which was unknown.

Together with a sample-barcoded 5' primer, a J-beta primer mix was included in a second PCR lasting roughly 7 to 11 cycles. TCRdb re-called the 5' RACE reads with MiXCR, one entry per CDR3 protein. The sample yields around 580,000 distinct CDR3 sequences, under 55% seen once. The CDR3 totals 20 residues. Donors ranged from roughly 6 to 90 years old and were healthy Caucasians in Russia. With regard to this clonotype: Its antigen is undetermined.

Sequencing was performed on blood. This receptor was identified in an elderly man in good health. The gene calls are TRBV21-1 and TRBJ2-5; the table names TRBD1, a call not compared with the DNA. TRBV21-1 is a listed pseudogene. The CDR3 sequence: CASSKEKCGQGEVRGETQYF. The CDR3 DNA follows: TGTGCCAGCAGCAAAGAAAAGTGTGGACAGGGAGAGGTTAGAGGAGAGACCCAGTACTTC.